This T cell receptor beta chain was captured by sequencing in a study of blood T cell repertoires in COVID-19. This clone has just a few counts. Measured with immunoSEQ multiplex PCR; TCRdb has only the in-frame clones, and not every one. The sample has 45,000 or so clones, roughly 89% seen once; the top ten hold roughly 4.2%. The sequence was obtained from a man aged 35-49 years with COVID-19, enrolled during active disease. The sample comprised peripheral blood.

CDR3: CASSERRGQFF. In DNA, the CDR3 is TGTGCCAGCAGTGAACGGAGGGGTCAGTTCTTC. The gene calls are TRBV6-1 and TRBJ2-1, with D possibly being TRBD2 (6 bases). Germline CDR1 is MNHNS and CDR2 is SASEGT. The CDR3 is 11 amino acids. Trimming stripped 2 bases from V and 13 bases from J, with 9 bases between.